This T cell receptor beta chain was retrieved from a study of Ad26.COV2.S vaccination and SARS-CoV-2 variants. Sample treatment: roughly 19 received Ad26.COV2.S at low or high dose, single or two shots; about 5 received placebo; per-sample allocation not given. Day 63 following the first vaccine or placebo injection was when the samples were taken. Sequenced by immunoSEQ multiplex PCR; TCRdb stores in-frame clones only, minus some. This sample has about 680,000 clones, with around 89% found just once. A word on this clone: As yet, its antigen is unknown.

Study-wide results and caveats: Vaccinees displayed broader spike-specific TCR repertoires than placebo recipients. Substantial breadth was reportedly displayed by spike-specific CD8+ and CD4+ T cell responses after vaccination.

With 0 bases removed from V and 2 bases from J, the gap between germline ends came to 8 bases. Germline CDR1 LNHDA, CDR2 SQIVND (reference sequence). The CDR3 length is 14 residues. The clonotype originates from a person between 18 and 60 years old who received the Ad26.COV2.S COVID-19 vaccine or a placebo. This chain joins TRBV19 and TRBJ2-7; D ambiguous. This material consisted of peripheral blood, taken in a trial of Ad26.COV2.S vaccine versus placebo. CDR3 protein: CASSIDHSTYEQYF. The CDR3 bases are TGTGCCAGTAGTATAGATCACAGCACCTACGAGCAGTACTTC.